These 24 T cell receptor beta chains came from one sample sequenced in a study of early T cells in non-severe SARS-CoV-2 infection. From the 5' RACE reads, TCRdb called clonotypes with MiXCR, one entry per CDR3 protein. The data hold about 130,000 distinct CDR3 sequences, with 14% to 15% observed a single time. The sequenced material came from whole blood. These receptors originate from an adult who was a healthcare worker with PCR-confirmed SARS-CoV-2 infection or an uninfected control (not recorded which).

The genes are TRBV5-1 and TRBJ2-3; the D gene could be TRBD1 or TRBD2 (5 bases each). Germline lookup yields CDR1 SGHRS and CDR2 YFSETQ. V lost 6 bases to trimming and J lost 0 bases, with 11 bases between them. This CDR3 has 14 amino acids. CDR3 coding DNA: TGCGCCAGCACCCTAGGGACCAGCACAGATACGCAGTATTTT. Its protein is CASTLGTSTDTQYF.

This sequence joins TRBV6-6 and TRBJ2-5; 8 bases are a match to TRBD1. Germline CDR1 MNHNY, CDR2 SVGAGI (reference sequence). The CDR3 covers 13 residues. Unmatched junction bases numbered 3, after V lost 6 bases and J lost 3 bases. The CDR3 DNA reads TGTGCCAGCAGCCCAGGGGGCGAAGAGACCCAGTACTTC. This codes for CASSPGGEETQYF.

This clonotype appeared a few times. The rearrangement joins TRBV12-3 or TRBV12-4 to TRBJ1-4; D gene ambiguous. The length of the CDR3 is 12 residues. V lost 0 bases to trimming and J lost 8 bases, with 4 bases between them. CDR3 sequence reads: CASSLAPEKLFF. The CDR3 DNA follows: TGTGCCAGCAGTTTAGCGCCGGAAAAACTGTTTTTT.

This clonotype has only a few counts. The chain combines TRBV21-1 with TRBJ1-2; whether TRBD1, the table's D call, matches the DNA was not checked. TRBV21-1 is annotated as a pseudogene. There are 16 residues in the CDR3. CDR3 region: CASSSKNGRKTGGYTF. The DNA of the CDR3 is TGTGCCAGCAGCTCGAAAAACGGACGGAAAACGGGAGGCTACACCTTC.

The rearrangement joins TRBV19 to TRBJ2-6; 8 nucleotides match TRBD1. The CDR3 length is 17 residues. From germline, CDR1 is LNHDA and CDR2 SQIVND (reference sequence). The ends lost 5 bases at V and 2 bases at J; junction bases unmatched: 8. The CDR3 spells CASSRTGRRAGANVLTF. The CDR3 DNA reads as TGTGCCAGTAGTCGGACAGGGAGACGGGCTGGGGCCAACGTCCTGACTTTC.

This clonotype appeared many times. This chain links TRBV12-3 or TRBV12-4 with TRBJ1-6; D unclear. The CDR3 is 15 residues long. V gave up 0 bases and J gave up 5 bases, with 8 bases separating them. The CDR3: CASSLAPRNNSPLHF. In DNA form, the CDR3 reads TGTGCCAGCAGTTTAGCCCCGCGGAATAATTCACCCCTCCACTTT.

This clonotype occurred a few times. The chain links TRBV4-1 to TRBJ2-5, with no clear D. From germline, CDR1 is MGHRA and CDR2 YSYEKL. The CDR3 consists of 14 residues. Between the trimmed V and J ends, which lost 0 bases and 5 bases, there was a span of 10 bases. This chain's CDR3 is CASSQDHSTETQYF. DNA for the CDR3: TGCGCCAGCAGCCAAGATCACAGCACGGAGACCCAGTACTTC.

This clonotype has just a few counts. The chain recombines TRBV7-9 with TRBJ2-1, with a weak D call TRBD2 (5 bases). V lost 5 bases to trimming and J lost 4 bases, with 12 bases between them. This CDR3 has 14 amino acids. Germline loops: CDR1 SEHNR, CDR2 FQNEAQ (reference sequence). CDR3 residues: CASSPTRRYNEQFF. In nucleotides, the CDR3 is TGTGCCAGCAGCCCTACTAGGAGATACAATGAGCAGTTCTTC.

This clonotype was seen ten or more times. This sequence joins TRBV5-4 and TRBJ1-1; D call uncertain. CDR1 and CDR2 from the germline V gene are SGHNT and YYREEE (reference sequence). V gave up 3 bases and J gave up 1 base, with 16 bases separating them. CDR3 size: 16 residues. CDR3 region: CASSWDSSTANTEAFF. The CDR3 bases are TGTGCCAGCAGCTGGGATTCCTCCACGGCGAACACTGAAGCTTTCTTT.

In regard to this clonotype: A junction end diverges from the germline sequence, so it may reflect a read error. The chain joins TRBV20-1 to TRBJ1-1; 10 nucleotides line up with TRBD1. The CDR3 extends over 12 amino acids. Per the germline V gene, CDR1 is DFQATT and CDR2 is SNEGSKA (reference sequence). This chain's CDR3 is CSASLGTGDCTF. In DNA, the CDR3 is TGCAGTGCTAGTCTAGGGACAGGGGATTGTACCTTT.

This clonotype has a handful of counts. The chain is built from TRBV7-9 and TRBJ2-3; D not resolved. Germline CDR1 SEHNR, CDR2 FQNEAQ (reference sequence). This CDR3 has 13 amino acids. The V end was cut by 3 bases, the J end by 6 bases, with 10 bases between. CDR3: CASSFPVEDTQYF. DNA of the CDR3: TGTGCCAGCAGCTTCCCGGTGGAGGATACGCAGTATTTT.

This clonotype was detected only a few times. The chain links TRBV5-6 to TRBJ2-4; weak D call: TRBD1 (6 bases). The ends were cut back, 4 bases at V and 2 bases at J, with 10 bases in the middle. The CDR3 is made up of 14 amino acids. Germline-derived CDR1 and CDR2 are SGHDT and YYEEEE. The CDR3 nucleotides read TGTGCCAGCAGCCAAACAGGGACCAAAAACATTCAGTACTTC. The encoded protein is CASSQTGTKNIQYF. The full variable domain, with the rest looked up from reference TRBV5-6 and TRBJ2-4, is DAGVTQSPTHLIKTRGQQVTLRCSPKSGHDTVSWYQQALGQGPQFIFQYYEEEERQRGNFPDRFSGHQFPNYSSELNVNALLLGDSALYLCASSQTGTKNIQYFGAGTRLSVL.

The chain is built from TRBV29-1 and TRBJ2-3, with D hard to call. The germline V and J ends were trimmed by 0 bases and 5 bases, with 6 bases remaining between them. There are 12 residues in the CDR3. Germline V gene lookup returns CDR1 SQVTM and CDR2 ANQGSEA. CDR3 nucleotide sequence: TGCAGCGTTGAAGATCTAGGAGATACGCAGTATTTT. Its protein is CSVEDLGDTQYF.

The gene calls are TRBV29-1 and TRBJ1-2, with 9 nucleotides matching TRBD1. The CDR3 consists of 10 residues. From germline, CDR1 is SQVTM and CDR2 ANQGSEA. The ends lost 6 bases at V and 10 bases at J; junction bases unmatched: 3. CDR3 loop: CSVGDRDYTF. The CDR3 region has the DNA TGCAGCGTGGGGGACAGGGACTACACCTTC. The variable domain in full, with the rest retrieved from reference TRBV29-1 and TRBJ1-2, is SAVISQKPSRDICQRGTSLTIQCQVDSQVTMMFWYRQQPGQSLTLIATANQGSEATYESGFVIDKFPISRPNLTFSTLTVSNMSPEDSSIYLCSVGDRDYTFGSGTRLTVV.

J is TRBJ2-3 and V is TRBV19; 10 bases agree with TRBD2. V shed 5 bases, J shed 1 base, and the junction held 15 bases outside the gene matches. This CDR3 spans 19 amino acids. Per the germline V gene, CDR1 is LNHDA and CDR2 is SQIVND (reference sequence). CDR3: CASSRISQRGGRGTDTQYF. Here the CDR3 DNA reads TGTGCCAGTAGTCGAATCTCCCAGCGGGGGGGCCGGGGCACAGATACGCAGTATTTT.

CDR3 amino acids: CASSEAAPGSSYYGYTF. CDR3 bases: TGTGCCAGCAGTGAAGCGGCTCCGGGATCTTCCTACTATGGCTACACCTTC. The rearrangement uses TRBV2 and TRBJ1-2, with D unresolved. Trimming removed 0 bases at V and 3 bases at J, with 17 bases between. The CDR3 has 17 residues. Germline V CDR1 and CDR2: SNHLY, FYNNEI. Looking up the rest from reference TRBV2 and TRBJ1-2 gives the full variable domain: EPEVTQTPSHQVTQMGQEVILRCVPISNHLYFYWYRQILGQKVEFLVSFYNNEISEKSEIFDDQFSVERPDGSNFTLKIRSTKLEDSAMYFCASSEAAPGSSYYGYTFGSGTRLTVV.

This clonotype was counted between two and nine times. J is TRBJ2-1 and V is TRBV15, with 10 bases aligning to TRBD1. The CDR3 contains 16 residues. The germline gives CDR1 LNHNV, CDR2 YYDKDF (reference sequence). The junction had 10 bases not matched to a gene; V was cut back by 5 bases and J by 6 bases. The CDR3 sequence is CATSASGTGVGNEQFF. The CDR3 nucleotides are TGTGCCACCAGCGCATCCGGGACAGGGGTCGGCAATGAGCAGTTCTTC.

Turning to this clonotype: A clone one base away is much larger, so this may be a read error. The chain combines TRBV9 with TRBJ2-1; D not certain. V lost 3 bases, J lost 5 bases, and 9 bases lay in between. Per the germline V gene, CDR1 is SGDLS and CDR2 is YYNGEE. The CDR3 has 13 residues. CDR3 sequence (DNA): TGTGCCAGCAGCGAGTTGGCGAACAATGAGCAGTTCTTC. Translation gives CASSELANNEQFF.

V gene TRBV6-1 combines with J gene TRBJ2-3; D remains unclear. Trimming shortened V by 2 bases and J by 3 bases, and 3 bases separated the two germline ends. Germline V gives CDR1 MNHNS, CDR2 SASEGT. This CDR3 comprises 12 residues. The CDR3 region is CASSEQTDTQYF. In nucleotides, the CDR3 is TGTGCCAGCAGTGAACAGACAGATACGCAGTATTTT.

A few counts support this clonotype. The CDR3 region has the DNA TGTGCCAGCAGTTCACCGGGGGGGGATGAGCAGTTCTTC. Its translation is CASSSPGGDEQFF. The chain carries TRBV6-5 and TRBJ2-1; 8 bases are a match to TRBD2. Germline lookup yields CDR1 MNHEY and CDR2 SVGAGI. V trimming: 4 bases; J trimming: 8 bases; junction bases outside the gene matches: 4. The length of the CDR3 is 13 residues.

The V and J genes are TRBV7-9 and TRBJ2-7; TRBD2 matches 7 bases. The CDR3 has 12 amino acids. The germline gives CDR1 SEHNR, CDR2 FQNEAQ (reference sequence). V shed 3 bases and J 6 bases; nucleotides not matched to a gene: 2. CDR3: CASSLGGSEQYF. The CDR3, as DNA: TGTGCCAGCAGCTTGGGGGGGAGCGAGCAGTACTTC.

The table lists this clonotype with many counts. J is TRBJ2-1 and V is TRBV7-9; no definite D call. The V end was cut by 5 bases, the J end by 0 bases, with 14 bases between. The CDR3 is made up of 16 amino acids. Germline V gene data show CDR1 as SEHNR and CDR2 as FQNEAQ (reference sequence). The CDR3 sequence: CASSPGLSSSYNEQFF. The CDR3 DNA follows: TGTGCCAGCAGCCCTGGGTTATCCAGCTCCTACAATGAGCAGTTCTTC. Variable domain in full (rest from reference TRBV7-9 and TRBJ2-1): DTGVSQNPRHKITKRGQNVTFRCDPISEHNRLYWYRQTLGQGPEFLTYFQNEAQLEKSRLLSDRFSAERPKGSFSTLEIQRTEQGDSAMYLCASSPGLSSSYNEQFFGPGTRLTVL.

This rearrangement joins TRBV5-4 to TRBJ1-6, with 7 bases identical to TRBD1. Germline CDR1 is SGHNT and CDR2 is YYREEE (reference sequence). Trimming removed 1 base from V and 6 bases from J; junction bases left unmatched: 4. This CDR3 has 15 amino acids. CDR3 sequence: CASSLTQGGNSPLHF. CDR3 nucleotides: TGTGCCAGCAGCTTGACCCAGGGGGGTAATTCACCCCTCCACTTT. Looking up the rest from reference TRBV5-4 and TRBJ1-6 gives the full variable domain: ETGVTQSPTHLIKTRGQQVTLRCSSQSGHNTVSWYQQALGQGPQFIFQYYREEENGRGNFPPRFSGLQFPNYSSELNVNALELDDSALYLCASSLTQGGNSPLHFGNGTRLTVT.

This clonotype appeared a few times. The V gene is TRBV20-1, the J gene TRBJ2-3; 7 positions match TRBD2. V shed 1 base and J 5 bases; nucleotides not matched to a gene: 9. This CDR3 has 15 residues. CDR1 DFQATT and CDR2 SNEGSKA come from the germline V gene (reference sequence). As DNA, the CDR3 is TGCAGTGCTAGAGGACGGGGGGAGCAGGTAGATACGCAGTATTTT. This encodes CSARGRGEQVDTQYF.